This T cell receptor beta chain was observed in a study of cytomegalovirus exposure and HLA in healthy donors. Study-wide results and limits: Researchers reported that a few CMV-associated chains were confirmed in vitro as CMV antigen-specific. A few V segments could not be told apart, such as TRBV6-2 and TRBV6-3, and were left out.

Researchers ran the PCR with 60 Vbeta and 13 Jbeta primers. Method: immunoSEQ multiplex PCR; TCRdb's copy keeps in-frame clones and lacks some. The table lists 95,000 to 150,000 clones, roughly 78% of them singletons. V gave up 2 bases and J gave up 8 bases; unmatched junction bases: 9. Germline CDR1 reads SEHNR; CDR2 reads FQNEAQ (reference sequence). This CDR3 region has 16 residues. Only a few counts were recorded for this clone. What it recognizes is unknown. The chain employs TRBV7-9 and TRBJ2-1, with TRBD2 identical over 10 bases. The source material was PBMCs. The receptor was derived from a man in his thirties or forties in good health and CMV-seropositive. CDR3 protein: CASSLRGLATSDEQFF. The CDR3 bases are TGTGCCAGCAGCTTAAGGGGACTAGCGACCTCGGATGAGCAGTTCTTC.